This is a list of T cell receptor beta chains from one sample in a study of blood T cell repertoires in COVID-19. The method was immunoSEQ multiplex PCR; TCRdb's version includes in-frame clones alone and lacks a portion of them. Of approximately 390,000 clones listed, 70% to 90% are singletons. The sequenced sample consisted of peripheral blood. Source of these receptors: a woman in her fifties or sixties with COVID-19, enrolled during active disease. Each CDR3 is given with its conserved first and last residue. Fields, in order: clone size, V gene, D gene, J gene, CDR3 DNA, CDR3 protein. A D gene is named only where the DNA matches it firmly. The size field is filled for only some rows; it gives once, few, many or a size class.

-	TRBV6-1	-	TRBJ1-5	TGTGCCAGCAGTGACAGGCCAATTGTTAGCAATCAGCCCCAGCATTTT	CASSDRPIVSNQPQHF
-	TRBV25-1	-	TRBJ2-5	TGTGCCAGCATGAGGACAACGCAAGAGACCCAGTACTTC	CASMRTTQETQYF
-	TRBV6-1	-	TRBJ2-6	TGTGCCAGCAGTGAGAGGTCGGCTGGGGCCAACGTCCTGACTTTC	CASSERSAGANVLTF
-	TRBV7-2	-	TRBJ1-6	TGTGCCAGCAGCTTAGCTTTTGTCGTGAATTCACCCCTCCACTTT	CASSLAFVVNSPLHF
-	TRBV6-5	-	TRBJ1-1	TGTGCCACCACAGGGATGGGTGGGCCTGAAGCTTTCTTT	CATTGMGGPEAFF
few	TRBV19	-	TRBJ2-4	TGTGCCAGTAGACAGGGAATAGCCAAAAACATTCAGTACTTC	CASRQGIAKNIQYF
-	TRBV4-1	-	TRBJ1-2	TGCGCCAGCAGCCCACAGGGAAACAACTATGGCTACACCTTC	CASSPQGNNYGYTF
few	TRBV6-5	TRBD2	TRBJ2-7	TGTGCCAGCAGCCCCGGGGGGGGCAGCTACGAGCAGTACTTC	CASSPGGGSYEQYF
-	TRBV7-2	-	TRBJ2-3	TGTGCCAGCAGCTTAAGACTCGATATCACAGATACGCAGTATTTT	CASSLRLDITDTQYF
-	TRBV19	-	TRBJ1-4	TGTGCCAGTAGTTTCCGGACACCTAATGAAAAACTGTTTTTT	CASSFRTPNEKLFF
-	TRBV18	-	TRBJ1-6	TGTGCCAGCTCACCTCTACCGACGGACAGCTCCTATAATTCACCCCTCCACTTT	CASSPLPTDSSYNSPLHF
-	TRBV7-6	-	TRBJ2-7	TGTGCCAGCAGCTTCAAGCAGGACGGGAGTCCCTACGAGCAGTACTTC	CASSFKQDGSPYEQYF
-	TRBV5-6	-	TRBJ1-6	TGTGCCAGCAGCTTGTATGCTGGACAGATACTCTCACCCCTCCACTTT	CASSLYAGQILSPLHF
-	TRBV14	TRBD2	TRBJ2-7	TGTGCCAGCAGCCAAGAGGGACTAGCGAACTACGAGCAGTACTTC	CASSQEGLANYEQYF
-	TRBV2	-	TRBJ1-2	TGTGCCAGCAGTGAAAACAGCTATGGCTACACCTTC	CASSENSYGYTF
-	TRBV5-1	-	TRBJ1-2	TGCGCCAGCAGCTTGGAACAGGGCGGCGGCTACACCTTC	CASSLEQGGGYTF
-	TRBV6-5	TRBD1	TRBJ2-7	TGTGCCAGCAGTTACCAACCAGGACAGGGCCACGAGCAGTACTTC	CASSYQPGQGHEQYF
-	TRBV4-2	TRBD1	TRBJ1-2	TGTGCCAGCAGCCGAGGGGTACCGGGACAGCCGAACTATGGCTACACCTTC	CASSRGVPGQPNYGYTF
-	TRBV19	-	TRBJ2-4	TGTGCCAGTAGTATCCCGACTTATCCACGGGACATTCAGTACTTC	CASSIPTYPRDIQYF
-	TRBV7-6	-	TRBJ1-3	TGTGCCAGCAGCTTAGCAGGAGGGACTGGAAACACCATATATTTT	CASSLAGGTGNTIYF
few	TRBV2	-	TRBJ2-1	TGTGCCAGGTCTAAGGTTCAGGGGGGATGGAATGAGCAGTTCTTC	CARSKVQGGWNEQFF
-	TRBV7-9	-	TRBJ2-3	TGTGCCAGCAGCTTAAGGTTTTCGGACAGAGATACGCAGTATTTT	CASSLRFSDRDTQYF
-	TRBV7-3	-	TRBJ2-3	TGTGCCAGCAGCCGGGGGTCCCAAGATACGCAGTATTTT	CASSRGSQDTQYF
-	TRBV9	-	TRBJ2-7	TGTGCCAGCAGCGCCCCCCGGGGCGAGCAGTACTTC	CASSAPRGEQYF
-	TRBV5-1	-	TRBJ1-2	TGCGCCAGCAGCTCAGCCCAGAGCCGCGGTGGCTACACCTTC	CASSSAQSRGGYTF
-	TRBV6-5	-	TRBJ2-7	TGTGCCAGCACCGAACAGGGTGGTATCGGGAACGAGCAGTACTTC	CASTEQGGIGNEQYF
-	TRBV11-1	TRBD1	TRBJ2-5	TGTGCCAGCAGCAGGGACAGGGGGCGAGAGACCCAGTACTTC	CASSRDRGRETQYF
-	TRBV6-5	-	TRBJ1-1	TGTGCCAGCAGTTACGACTACGGGGGCACTGAAGCTTTCTTT	CASSYDYGGTEAFF
-	TRBV6-2/TRBV6-3	-	TRBJ1-2	TGTGCCAGCAGTGGCAGAAACAACTATGGCTACACCTTC	CASSGRNNYGYTF
-	TRBV18	TRBD1	TRBJ2-3	TGTGCCAGCTCACAGATAAACAGGGGTGATACGCAGTATTTT	CASSQINRGDTQYF
-	TRBV19	-	TRBJ1-6	TGTGCCAGTAGTATAGTTAACAGTAATTCACCCCTCCACTTT	CASSIVNSNSPLHF
-	TRBV19	-	TRBJ1-2	TGTGCCAGTAAGGAACTACACAACTATGGCTACACCTTC	CASKELHNYGYTF
-	TRBV5-4	-	TRBJ1-4	TGTGCCAGCAGCGCGGGAGGAGCAACTAATGAAAAACTGTTTTTT	CASSAGGATNEKLFF
-	TRBV9	-	TRBJ1-1	TGTGCCAGCAGCGTAGCGCAGGGAGGGAACACTGAAGCTTTCTTT	CASSVAQGGNTEAFF
once	TRBV27	-	TRBJ1-5	TGTGCCAGCAGTTCTCGTGCAGGCAATCAGCCCCAGCATTTT	CASSSRAGNQPQHF
-	TRBV28	TRBD2	TRBJ2-1	TGTGCCAGCAGTTCCCGTCCTAGCGGCTACAATGAGCAGTTCTTC	CASSSRPSGYNEQFF
-	TRBV6-5	-	TRBJ2-5	TGTGCCAGCAGTTCGGATACGGGATCGGAGACCCAGTACTTC	CASSSDTGSETQYF
few	TRBV19	TRBD1	TRBJ1-2	TGTGCCAGTAGTATTTCGACAGGGTCCTATGGCTACACCTTC	CASSISTGSYGYTF
-	TRBV27	-	TRBJ1-2	TGTGCCAGCAGTCAAAGTTGGGGGGTGATTAACTATGGCTACACCTTC	CASSQSWGVINYGYTF
-	TRBV2	TRBD1	TRBJ2-3	TGTGCCAGCAGGCCGGGACAGGGGCTACGCACAGATACGCAGTATTTT	CASRPGQGLRTDTQYF
-	TRBV19	TRBD1	TRBJ1-2	TGTGCCAGTACCCCCGGGACAGCCTATGGCTACACCTTC	CASTPGTAYGYTF
-	TRBV7-3	TRBD2	TRBJ2-1	TGTGCCAGCAGCTTCGACGGGACTAGCGGGGGGGGCCCCCAGTTCTTC	CASSFDGTSGGGPQFF